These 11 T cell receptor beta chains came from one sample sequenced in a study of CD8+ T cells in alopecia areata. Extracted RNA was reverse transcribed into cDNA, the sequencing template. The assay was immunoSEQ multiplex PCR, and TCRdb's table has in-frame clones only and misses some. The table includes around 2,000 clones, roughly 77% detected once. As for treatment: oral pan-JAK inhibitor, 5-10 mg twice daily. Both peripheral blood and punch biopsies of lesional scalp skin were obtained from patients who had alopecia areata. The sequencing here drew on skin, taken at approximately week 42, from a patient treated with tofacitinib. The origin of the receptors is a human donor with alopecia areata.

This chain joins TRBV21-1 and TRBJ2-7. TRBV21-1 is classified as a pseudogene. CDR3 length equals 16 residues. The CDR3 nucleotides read TGTGCCAGCAGCAAAGAGGGATTTGAGAGCTCCTACGAGCAGTACTTC. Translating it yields CASSKEGFESSYEQYF.

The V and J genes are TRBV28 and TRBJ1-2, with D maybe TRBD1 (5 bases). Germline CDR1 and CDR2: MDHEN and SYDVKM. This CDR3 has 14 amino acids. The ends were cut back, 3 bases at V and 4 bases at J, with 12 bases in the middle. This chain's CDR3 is CASSLRGGIYGYTF. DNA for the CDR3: TGTGCCAGCAGTTTGAGGGGAGGCATCTATGGCTACACCTTC.

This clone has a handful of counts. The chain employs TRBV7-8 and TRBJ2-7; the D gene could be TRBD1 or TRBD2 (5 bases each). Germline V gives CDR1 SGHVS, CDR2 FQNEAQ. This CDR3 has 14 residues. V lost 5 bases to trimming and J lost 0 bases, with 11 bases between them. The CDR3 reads CASSPRESSYEQYF. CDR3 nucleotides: TGTGCCAGCAGCCCCAGGGAGAGCTCCTACGAGCAGTACTTC. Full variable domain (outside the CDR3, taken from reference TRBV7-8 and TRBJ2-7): GAGVSQSPRYKVAKRGQDVALRCDPISGHVSLFWYQQALGQGPEFLTYFQNEAQLDKSGLPSDRFFAERPEGSVSTLKIQRTQQEDSAVYLCASSPRESSYEQYFGPGTRLTVT.

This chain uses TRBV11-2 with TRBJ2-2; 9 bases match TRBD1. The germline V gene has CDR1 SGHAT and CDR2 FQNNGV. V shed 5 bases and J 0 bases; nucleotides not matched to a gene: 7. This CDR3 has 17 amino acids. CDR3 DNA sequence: TGTGCCAGCAGCATACTGAGACAGGGGGCGAACACCGGGGAGCTGTTTTTT. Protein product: CASSILRQGANTGELFF.

Here the CDR3 reads CATSREYGKNTGELFF. As DNA, the CDR3 is TGTGCCACCAGCAGAGAGTACGGAAAAAACACCGGGGAGCTGTTTTTT. The chain combines TRBV15 with TRBJ2-2; D gene ambiguous. The ends were cut back, 0 bases at V and 2 bases at J, with 10 bases in the middle. CDR1 LNHNV and CDR2 YYDKDF come from the germline V gene (reference sequence). This CDR3 contains 16 residues.

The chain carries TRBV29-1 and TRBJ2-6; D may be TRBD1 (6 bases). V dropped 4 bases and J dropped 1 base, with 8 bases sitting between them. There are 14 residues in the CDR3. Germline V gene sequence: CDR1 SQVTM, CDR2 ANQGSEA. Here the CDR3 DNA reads TGCAGCGTTGGCACAGGGTCTGGGGCCAACGTCCTGACTTTC. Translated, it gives CSVGTGSGANVLTF.

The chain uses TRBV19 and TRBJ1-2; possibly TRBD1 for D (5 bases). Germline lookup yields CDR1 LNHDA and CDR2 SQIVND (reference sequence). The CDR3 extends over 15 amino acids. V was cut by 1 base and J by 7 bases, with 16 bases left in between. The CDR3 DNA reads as TGTGCCAGTAGTATAGGCTGGGCCAGGGTGAGTGGCTACACCTTC. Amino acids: CASSIGWARVSGYTF.

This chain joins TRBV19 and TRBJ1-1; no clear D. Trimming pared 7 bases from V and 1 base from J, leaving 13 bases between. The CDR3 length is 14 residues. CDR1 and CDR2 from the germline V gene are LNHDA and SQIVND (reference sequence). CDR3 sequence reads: CASKIDPGNTEAFF. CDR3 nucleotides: TGTGCCAGTAAAATAGACCCGGGGAACACTGAAGCTTTCTTT.

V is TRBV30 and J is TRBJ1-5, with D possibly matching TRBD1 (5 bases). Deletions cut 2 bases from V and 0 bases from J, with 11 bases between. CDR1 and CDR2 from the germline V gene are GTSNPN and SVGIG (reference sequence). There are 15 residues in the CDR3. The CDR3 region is CAWSKGPHSNQPQHF. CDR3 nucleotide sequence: TGTGCCTGGAGTAAGGGGCCCCATAGCAATCAGCCCCAGCATTTT.

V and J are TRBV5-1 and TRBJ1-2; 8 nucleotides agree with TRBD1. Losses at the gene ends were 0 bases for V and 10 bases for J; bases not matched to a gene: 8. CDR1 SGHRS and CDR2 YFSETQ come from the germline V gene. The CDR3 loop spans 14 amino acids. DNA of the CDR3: TGCGCCAGCAGCTTGGTTGCGACAGGGGAGACCTACACCTTC. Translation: CASSLVATGETYTF.

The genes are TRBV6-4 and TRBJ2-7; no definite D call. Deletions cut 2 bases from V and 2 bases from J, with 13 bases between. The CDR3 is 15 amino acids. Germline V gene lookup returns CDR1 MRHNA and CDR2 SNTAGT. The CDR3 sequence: CASSDGVGGPYEQYF. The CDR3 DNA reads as TGTGCCAGCAGTGACGGGGTCGGCGGACCCTACGAGCAGTACTTC.